This entry lists 30 T cell receptor beta chains sequenced from one sample in a study of shared clonotypes between healthy human individuals. Libraries were prepared by immunoSEQ multiplex PCR; TCRdb keeps only in-frame clonotypes and omits some of them. Of some 2,000,000 clones in the sample, roughly 94% were seen once. The sequencing input was naive CD4+ T cells sorted from blood. As for subset: CD45RA+ positively selected. These receptor sequences come from a man between 18 and 29 years old in good health.

This clone has only a few counts. This chain links TRBV2 with TRBJ1-1; TRBD1 is a possible D gene (5 bases). Trimming shortened V by 6 bases and J by 6 bases, and 8 bases separated the two germline ends. Looked up from germline, CDR1 is SNHLY and CDR2 is FYNNEI. This CDR3 region has 11 residues. The CDR3 loop reads CASRMTAEAFF. The DNA of the CDR3 is TGTGCCAGCAGAATGACAGCTGAAGCTTTCTTT.

The chain carries TRBV5-4 and TRBJ2-7, with D perhaps TRBD1 (5 bases). This CDR3 has 13 residues. V shed 0 bases and J shed 5 bases, with 9 bases lying between them. From germline, CDR1 is SGHNT and CDR2 YYREEE (reference sequence). CDR3 nucleotide sequence: TGTGCCAGCAGCTTGGCTCAGGGCGACGAGCAGTACTTC. Translated: CASSLAQGDEQYF.

This chain links TRBV7-9 with TRBJ1-2; D is possibly TRBD1 (5 bases). V was shortened by 0 bases and J by 7 bases, with 15 bases between the two germline ends. The CDR3 has 15 residues. Germline CDR1 and CDR2: SEHNR and FQNEAQ (reference sequence). The chain's CDR3 is CASSLAGPVVGGYTF. DNA for the CDR3: TGTGCCAGCAGCTTAGCGGGACCAGTTGTGGGTGGCTACACCTTC.

This chain links TRBV19 with TRBJ2-3; 9 bases fit TRBD2. Germline V gene lookup returns CDR1 LNHDA and CDR2 SQIVND (reference sequence). The CDR3 has 17 residues. Trimming took 4 bases from V and 3 from J; bases not matched to a gene: 11. CDR3: CASSKTGLATGTDTQYF. The DNA for the CDR3 is TGTGCCAGTAGTAAGACAGGACTAGCGACGGGGACAGATACGCAGTATTTT.

In DNA, the CDR3 is TGTGCTAGTGGTTTGTACCGCGGACAGGTCAGGGCGCCCCAGCATTTT. Encoded protein: CASGLYRGQVRAPQHF. V and J are TRBV12-5 and TRBJ1-5; 7 bases match TRBD1. CDR3 size: 16 residues. Germline CDR1 LGHNT, CDR2 FRNRAP. With V trimmed by 2 bases and J by 9 bases, 13 bases remained unmatched. The entire variable domain, with the rest obtained from reference TRBV12-5 and TRBJ1-5, is as follows: DARVTQTPRHKVTEMGQEVTMRCQPILGHNTVFWYRQTMMQGLELLAYFRNRAPLDDSGMPKDRFSAEMPDATLATLKIQPSEPRDSAVYFCASGLYRGQVRAPQHFGDGTRLSIL.

The chain couples TRBV25-1 to TRBJ2-2; maybe TRBD2 (6 bases). V was pared by 2 bases and J by 7 bases, with 20 bases between. There are 17 residues in the CDR3. The germline V gene has CDR1 MGHDK and CDR2 SYGVNS. The CDR3 sequence is CASSENPPAGTNGELFF. The CDR3 nucleotides are TGTGCCAGCAGTGAAAATCCCCCCGCGGGGACGAACGGGGAGCTGTTTTTT.

The chain employs TRBV7-9 and TRBJ2-1; maybe TRBD2 (6 bases). CDR3 length: 15 residues. CDR1 is SEHNR, CDR2 FQNEAQ, per germline (reference sequence). Trimming took 5 bases from V and 5 from J, leaving 16 bases between them. DNA of the CDR3: TGTGCCAGCAGCCTATCCGGGACTTTAGACAATGAGCAGTTCTTC. Its translation is CASSLSGTLDNEQFF. Variable domain in full (rest from reference TRBV7-9 and TRBJ2-1): DTGVSQNPRHKITKRGQNVTFRCDPISEHNRLYWYRQTLGQGPEFLTYFQNEAQLEKSRLLSDRFSAERPKGSFSTLEIQRTEQGDSAMYLCASSLSGTLDNEQFFGPGTRLTVL.

The genes are TRBV5-1 and TRBJ2-3; D may correspond to TRBD1 or TRBD2 (6 bases each). The CDR3 contains 14 residues. CDR1 and CDR2 from the germline V gene are SGHRS and YFSETQ. V dropped 5 bases and J dropped 4 bases, with 14 bases sitting between them. For the CDR3, the DNA is TGCGCCAGCAGTCTCGGGGGCGGCGCAGATACGCAGTATTTT. As protein: CASSLGGGADTQYF.

The chain combines TRBV4-1 with TRBJ2-1, with TRBD2 matching 10 bases. The trim removed 0 bases at V and 7 bases at J, leaving 6 bases unmatched. The CDR3 loop spans 16 amino acids. Germline V gives CDR1 MGHRA, CDR2 YSYEKL. The CDR3 DNA is TGCGCCAGCAGCCAAGATCTAGCGGGAGTACGTAATGAGCAGTTCTTC. This gives the protein CASSQDLAGVRNEQFF.

The gene calls are TRBV5-1 and TRBJ2-2, with D possibly TRBD1 on 5 matching bases. CDR3 length: 15 amino acids. In germline, CDR1 is SGHRS, CDR2 YFSETQ. V was cut by 0 bases and J by 2 bases, with 8 bases left in between. The CDR3 DNA follows: TGCGCCAGCAGCTTGGATCAGGGTAACACCGGGGAGCTGTTTTTT. Protein: CASSLDQGNTGELFF.

The V and J genes are TRBV7-8 and TRBJ2-2, with 8 bases identical to TRBD2. The V and J ends lost 5 bases and 4 bases, in that order; junction bases with no gene match: 9. Germline CDR1 reads SGHVS; CDR2 reads FQNEAQ. The CDR3 is made up of 16 amino acids. CDR3 residues: CASSLMTSVITGELFF. In nucleotides, the CDR3 is TGTGCCAGCAGCCTAATGACTAGCGTGATCACCGGGGAGCTGTTTTTT.

The V call is TRBV7-9, the J call TRBJ2-3, with D unclear. CDR3 length: 12 residues. Between the trimmed V and J ends, which lost 11 bases and 0 bases, there was a span of 9 bases. The V gene's germline CDR1 is SEHNR and CDR2 FQNEAQ (reference sequence). Written as DNA, the CDR3 is TGTGCCTGGGGATCTAGCACAGATACGCAGTATTTT. It yields the protein CAWGSSTDTQYF.

The CDR3 protein is CASSISGTGGNQPQHF. The CDR3 nucleotides read TGTGCCAGTAGTATCTCTGGGACAGGGGGCAATCAGCCCCAGCATTTT. J is TRBJ1-5 and V is TRBV19, with 10 bases lining up with TRBD1. CDR3 length equals 16 residues. Germline V CDR1 and CDR2: LNHDA, SQIVND (reference sequence). With V trimmed by 3 bases and J by 2 bases, 4 bases remained unmatched.

The chain joins TRBV5-5 to TRBJ2-5, with 9 positions matching TRBD1. The CDR3 is 17 residues long. Germline V gives CDR1 SGHKS, CDR2 YYEKEE (reference sequence). V lost 0 bases, J lost 3 bases, and 9 bases stayed unmatched. CDR3 region: CASSLDRRRTGEETQYF. The CDR3 DNA reads TGTGCCAGCAGCTTGGATCGACGCAGGACAGGGGAAGAGACCCAGTACTTC. The whole variable domain, filled in from reference TRBV5-5 and TRBJ2-5, reads DAGVTQSPTHLIKTRGQQVTLRCSPISGHKSVSWYQQVLGQGPQFIFQYYEKEERGRGNFPDRFSARQFPNYSSELNVNALLLGDSALYLCASSLDRRRTGEETQYFGPGTRLLVL.

V is TRBV5-1 and J is TRBJ2-7; 7 bases align to TRBD2. This CDR3 contains 15 residues. Trimming cost V 5 bases and J 6 bases; bases outside gene matches: 14. Germline V gene data show CDR1 as SGHRS and CDR2 as YFSETQ. The CDR3 DNA reads TGCGCCAGCAGTCGGTCCGGGGCGGGAGTTTCCGAGCAGTACTTC. Its protein product is CASSRSGAGVSEQYF.

V usage is TRBV19 and J usage is TRBJ2-5; D may correspond to TRBD1 or TRBD2 (5 bases each). CDR3 size: 14 residues. Germline CDR1 LNHDA, CDR2 SQIVND (reference sequence). V was shortened by 4 bases and J by 8 bases, with 17 bases between the two germline ends. The CDR3 loop is CASSNQGRENTQYF. The CDR3 DNA sequence: TGTGCCAGTAGTAATCAAGGCAGGGAGAACACCCAGTACTTC.

In this sample, this clone turned up a few times. Other DNA sequences in the sample encode the same CDR3. V usage is TRBV6-5 and J usage is TRBJ1-2, with D possibly being TRBD1 (5 bases). The CDR3 totals 13 residues. V was trimmed by 2 bases and J by 2 bases, leaving 6 bases between them. The germline gives CDR1 MNHEY, CDR2 SVGAGI. The CDR3 DNA sequence: TGTGCCAGCAGTTACGACAGCAACTATGGCTACACCTTC. Its protein is CASSYDSNYGYTF.

The table lists this clone with a count of one. Other nucleotide sequences from this sample produce the same CDR3. The chain uses TRBV6-5 and TRBJ1-5; weak D call: TRBD1 (5 bases). CDR1 and CDR2 from the germline V gene are MNHEY and SVGAGI. Between the trimmed V and J ends, which lost 0 bases and 0 bases, there was a span of 6 bases. The CDR3 has 15 amino acids. DNA of the CDR3: TGTGCCAGCAGTTACTCCGGGGGTAGCAATCAGCCCCAGCATTTT. This codes for CASSYSGGSNQPQHF.

The chain combines TRBV10-1 with TRBJ2-7; D is uncertain. Trimming pared 7 bases from V and 5 bases from J, leaving 12 bases between. The CDR3 sequence is 12 residues long. Germline V lookup: CDR1 WNHNN, CDR2 SYGVQD (reference sequence). This CDR3 reads CASNGPWNEQYF. The CDR3 bases are TGCGCCAGCAACGGCCCATGGAACGAGCAGTACTTC.

The chain has TRBV11-2 and TRBJ2-1, with D maybe TRBD1 (8 bases). V lost 5 bases, J lost 4 bases, and 15 bases lay in between. The CDR3 runs 15 residues. From germline, CDR1 is SGHAT and CDR2 FQNNGV. The CDR3 reads CASSSGDRTYNEQFF. CDR3 nucleotides: TGTGCCAGCAGCAGCGGGGACAGGACTTACAATGAGCAGTTCTTC.

The rearrangement uses TRBV5-1 and TRBJ1-4, with D possibly being TRBD1 (5 bases). The CDR3 loop spans 16 amino acids. The V and J ends lost 0 bases and 0 bases respectively, with 9 bases between them. Germline CDR1 reads SGHRS; CDR2 reads YFSETQ. The CDR3 region has the DNA TGCGCCAGCAGCTTGGGGGGCCGAACAACTAATGAAAAACTGTTTTTT. Its protein is CASSLGGRTTNEKLFF.

V is TRBV7-2 and J is TRBJ1-1; D ambiguous. With 5 bases removed from V and 1 base from J, the gap between germline ends came to 11 bases. CDR1 and CDR2 from the germline V gene are SGHTA and FQGNSA. The CDR3 length is 14 residues. The CDR3 DNA is TGTGCCAGCAGCCGGCGGTCAGGGAACACTGAAGCTTTCTTT. Protein sequence: CASSRRSGNTEAFF.

This clone came up once. V and J are TRBV28 and TRBJ1-5, with D possibly matching TRBD1 (6 bases). CDR3 length equals 15 residues. V lost 5 bases and J lost 3, with 14 bases in between. The germline V gene encodes CDR1 MDHEN and CDR2 SYDVKM. The chain's CDR3 is CASSAFRDTNQPQHF. The CDR3 DNA reads TGTGCCAGCAGTGCATTCCGGGACACCAATCAGCCCCAGCATTTT.

This chain connects TRBV25-1 to TRBJ1-2; maybe TRBD1 (5 bases). CDR1 is MGHDK and CDR2 is SYGVNS in the germline V gene. The germline V and J ends were trimmed by 3 bases and 3 bases, with 17 bases remaining between them. The length of the CDR3 is 16 residues. The CDR3 DNA follows: TGTGCCAGCAGTGATTCCCCGGGGGGAGGCGACTATGGCTACACCTTC. Its protein is CASSDSPGGGDYGYTF.

J is TRBJ2-3 and V is TRBV7-3; D is perhaps TRBD1 or TRBD2 (5 bases each). V shed 5 bases and J shed 2 bases, with 8 bases lying between them. Germline V gene data show CDR1 as SGHTA and CDR2 as FQGTGA. The CDR3 extends over 13 amino acids. The CDR3 DNA sequence: TGTGCCAGCAGCCCGGGGACCACAGATACGCAGTATTTT. As protein: CASSPGTTDTQYF.

Comments on this clone: Other DNA sequences in the same sample also yield this CDR3. The chain combines TRBV6-5 with TRBJ2-7, with D possibly matching TRBD2 (5 bases). CDR3 length: 14 residues. The V end lost 0 bases, the J end lost 3 bases, and 9 bases lay between the germline ends. Germline CDR1 and CDR2: MNHEY and SVGAGI. Written as DNA, the CDR3 is TGTGCCAGCAGTTACTCAATAGGGAGCTACGAGCAGTACTTC. Encoded protein: CASSYSIGSYEQYF.

J is TRBJ1-6 and V is TRBV4-2; TRBD1 is a possible D gene (5 bases). The CDR3 is 15 residues long. Trimming took off 0 bases at V and 10 bases at J, with 13 bases between the two ends. Germline V gene lookup returns CDR1 LGHNA and CDR2 YNFKEQ. This CDR3 is CASSQEVVGRSPLHF. In DNA form, the CDR3 reads TGTGCCAGCAGCCAAGAGGTAGTGGGACGATCACCCCTCCACTTT.

The rearrangement joins TRBV11-2 to TRBJ2-7; tentatively, D is TRBD2 (7 bases). The CDR3 loop spans 15 amino acids. V lost 5 bases and J 0 bases, leaving 14 bases between the germline ends. The germline V gene encodes CDR1 SGHAT and CDR2 FQNNGV. CDR3 bases: TGTGCCAGCAGCGGGGGGGCAGATCTCTCCTACGAGCAGTACTTC. Protein: CASSGGADLSYEQYF.

The gene calls are TRBV30 and TRBJ2-1, with D possibly matching TRBD1 (5 bases). Per the germline V gene, CDR1 is GTSNPN and CDR2 is SVGIG (reference sequence). This CDR3 comprises 11 residues. Between the trimmed V and J ends, which lost 5 bases and 7 bases, there was a span of 9 bases. CDR3 DNA sequence: TGTGCCTGGGGGGCGCTTAATGAGCAGTTCTTC. This sequence encodes CAWGALNEQFF.

The chain employs TRBV11-2 and TRBJ2-1; 8 bases align to TRBD1. Trimming removed 5 bases from V and 15 bases from J; junction bases left unmatched: 15. The CDR3 length is 14 residues. Germline V gene data show CDR1 as SGHAT and CDR2 as FQNNGV. The CDR3 DNA reads TGTGCCAGCAGCCCACCGGGACAGGAGTGGCTTGCGTTCTTC. As protein: CASSPPGQEWLAFF. The variable domain in full, with the rest retrieved from reference TRBV11-2 and TRBJ2-1, is EAGVAQSPRYKIIEKRQSVAFWCNPISGHATLYWYQQILGQGPKLLIQFQNNGVVDDSQLPKDRFSAERLKGVDSTLKIQPAKLEDSAVYLCASSPPGQEWLAFFGPGTRLTVL.